Shown below are 14 T cell receptor beta chains from a single sample sequenced in a study of type 1 regulatory T cells. TCRdb itself ran the reads through MiXCR, one entry per CDR3 protein. This table has approximately 90,000 distinct CDR3 sequences, roughly a third appearing once. The source material was CD4+ T cells, either the whole sample or a sorted fraction (not recorded which). These TCRs come from a human donor in good health.

A few counts support this clonotype. The chain combines TRBV5-5 with TRBJ1-2; D gene ambiguous. Germline V gene lookup returns CDR1 SGHKS and CDR2 YYEKEE (reference sequence). The CDR3 length is 16 residues. The V end was cut by 0 bases, the J end by 3 bases, with 15 bases between. The CDR3 DNA follows: TGTGCCAGCAGCTTGGGGGGAGTCCAGGTGGACTATGGCTACACCTTC. Amino acids: CASSLGGVQVDYGYTF.

This clonotype came up a few times. The genes are TRBV12-3 or TRBV12-4 and TRBJ2-5; D is possibly TRBD2 (5 bases). Trimming took 3 bases from V and 5 from J, leaving 13 bases between them. This CDR3 is 14 amino acids long. In DNA form, the CDR3 reads TGTGCCAGCAGTTTTCAGACGGGATCCGAGACCCAGTACTTC. Protein sequence: CASSFQTGSETQYF.

This chain connects TRBV6-5 to TRBJ2-3, with 10 positions matching TRBD1. Germline CDR1 and CDR2: MNHEY and SVGAGI. With 6 bases clipped from V and 4 bases from J, the junction kept 7 bases outside the gene matches. CDR3 length: 15 amino acids. The CDR3 DNA reads as TGTGCCAGCAGGCCTTCCGACAGGGGGCCAGATACGCAGTATTTT. This codes for CASRPSDRGPDTQYF.

This clonotype was found a few times. The chain has TRBV7-9 and TRBJ1-2, with D possibly matching TRBD1 (6 bases). This CDR3 is built from 16 residues. Trimming left V 5 bases short and J 4 bases short, with 20 bases between. Per the germline V gene, CDR1 is SEHNR and CDR2 is FQNEAQ (reference sequence). The CDR3 spells CASSRGREGGSYGYTF. The CDR3 region has the DNA TGTGCCAGCAGCCGGGGACGGGAAGGGGGAAGCTATGGCTACACCTTC.

The chain has TRBV13 and TRBJ2-2; unclear D gene. V lost 1 base and J lost 7, with 7 bases in between. The CDR3 is made up of 13 amino acids. Germline V gives CDR1 PRHDT, CDR2 FYEKMQ (reference sequence). CDR3 loop: CASSLVGVGELFF. CDR3 bases: TGTGCCAGCAGCTTAGTAGGAGTCGGGGAGCTGTTTTTT.

The rearrangement uses TRBV20-1 and TRBJ2-7; no clear D gene. Trimming left V 1 base short and J 0 bases short, with 7 bases between. The CDR3 totals 13 residues. CDR1 DFQATT and CDR2 SNEGSKA come from the germline V gene (reference sequence). The CDR3 sequence is CSARGPRSYEQYF. CDR3 nucleotides: TGCAGTGCTAGAGGTCCCCGCTCCTACGAGCAGTACTTC.

This clonotype was observed a few times. V gene TRBV5-1 combines with J gene TRBJ2-7; 7 positions agree with TRBD2. The V gene end was trimmed by 3 bases and the J gene end by 2 bases; junction bases not matched to a gene: 5. The length of the CDR3 is 14 residues. Germline-derived CDR1 and CDR2 are SGHRS and YFSETQ. The CDR3 region is CASSSGTKAYEQYF. In DNA form, the CDR3 reads TGCGCCAGCAGCTCCGGGACTAAAGCCTACGAGCAGTACTTC.

The rearrangement uses TRBV6-5 and TRBJ2-7; 7 bases align to TRBD1. The CDR3 runs to 14 residues. The germline CDR1 and CDR2 sequences are MNHEY and SVGAGI. The junction had 3 bases not matched to a gene; V was cut back by 2 bases and J by 2 bases. The CDR3 reads CASSYRQGTYEQYF. The CDR3 DNA follows: TGTGCCAGCAGTTACCGACAGGGCACCTACGAGCAGTACTTC.

The rearrangement links TRBV20-1 to TRBJ1-4, with TRBD1 as a possible D gene (5 bases). Germline CDR1 is DFQATT and CDR2 is SNEGSKA (reference sequence). V was cut by 3 bases and J by 0 bases, with 11 bases left in between. CDR3 length: 15 residues. This CDR3 reads CSASEGAATNEKLFF. Written as DNA, the CDR3 is TGCAGTGCTAGTGAAGGGGCAGCAACTAATGAAAAACTGTTTTTT.

The genes are TRBV10-3 and TRBJ2-7; TRBD2 agrees at 13 bases. In germline, CDR1 is ENHRY, CDR2 SYGVKD. The CDR3 contains 13 residues. V shed 9 bases, J shed 4 bases, and the junction held 3 bases outside the gene matches. The CDR3 spells CAIGLAGVYEQYF. CDR3 DNA sequence: TGTGCCATAGGACTAGCGGGAGTGTACGAGCAGTACTTC.

This clonotype was recorded at least ten times. This rearrangement joins TRBV12-3 or TRBV12-4 to TRBJ2-2; unclear D gene. This CDR3 is built from 14 residues. V was shortened by 5 bases and J by 1 base, with 8 bases between the two germline ends. The CDR3 coding sequence is TGTGCCAGCAGTCCCGACGGGAACACCGGGGAGCTGTTTTTT. It translates to CASSPDGNTGELFF.

This clonotype has only a few counts. This chain joins TRBV20-1 and TRBJ1-6; 10 nucleotides line up with TRBD1. CDR3 length: 15 amino acids. V lost 3 bases to trimming and J lost 7 bases; unmatched junction nucleotides: 6. CDR1 is DFQATT and CDR2 is SNEGSKA in the germline V gene (reference sequence). The chain's CDR3 is CSASPGQGQNSPLHF. CDR3 sequence (DNA): TGCAGTGCTAGCCCGGGACAGGGGCAAAATTCACCCCTCCACTTT.

The chain links TRBV7-9 to TRBJ2-5, with D unresolved. Trimming removed 4 bases at V and 1 base at J, with 13 bases between. Germline assignment: CDR1 SEHNR and CDR2 FQNEAQ (reference sequence). There are 15 residues in the CDR3. The CDR3 DNA reads TGTGCCAGCAGCTCCGTCTTAGGTCGCCAAGAGACCCAGTACTTC. Its translation is CASSSVLGRQETQYF.

The table lists this clonotype with many counts. The V call is TRBV7-2, the J call TRBJ2-7; TRBD2 matches at 8 bases. CDR1 is SGHTA and CDR2 is FQGNSA in the germline V gene. V lost 5 bases, J lost 2 bases, and 11 bases stayed unmatched. The CDR3 contains 16 residues. CDR3 nucleotide sequence: TGTGCCAGCAGCGTCGGACGTAGCGGGGACCCCTACGAGCAGTACTTC. As protein: CASSVGRSGDPYEQYF. Based on the CDR3 plus reference TRBV7-2 and TRBJ2-7, the full variable domain is GAGVSQSPSNKVTEKGKDVELRCDPISGHTALYWYRQSLGQGLEFLIYFQGNSAPDKSGLPSDRFSAERTGGSVSTLTIQRTQQEDSAVYLCASSVGRSGDPYEQYFGPGTRLTVT.